Included here is one T cell receptor (beta chain) sequence, with context. These data originate in a study of cytomegalovirus exposure and HLA in healthy donors. Germline CDR1 SGDLS, CDR2 YYNGEE. The CDR3 totals 15 residues. Trimming stripped 0 bases from V and 2 bases from J, with 9 bases between. Profiling relied on immunoSEQ multiplex PCR, and the TCRdb table lists in-frame clones only, not all of them. The sample includes under 200,000 clones, about 90% of them seen just once. The sample consisted of PBMCs. The TCR comes from a woman between 18 and 30 years old in good health and CMV-seropositive. The V call is TRBV9, the J call TRBJ2-1; D remains ambiguous. In DNA form, the CDR3 reads TGTGCCAGCAGCGTAGACAGTGGCCCCTACAATGAGCAGTTCTTC. It encodes CASSVDSGPYNEQFF.